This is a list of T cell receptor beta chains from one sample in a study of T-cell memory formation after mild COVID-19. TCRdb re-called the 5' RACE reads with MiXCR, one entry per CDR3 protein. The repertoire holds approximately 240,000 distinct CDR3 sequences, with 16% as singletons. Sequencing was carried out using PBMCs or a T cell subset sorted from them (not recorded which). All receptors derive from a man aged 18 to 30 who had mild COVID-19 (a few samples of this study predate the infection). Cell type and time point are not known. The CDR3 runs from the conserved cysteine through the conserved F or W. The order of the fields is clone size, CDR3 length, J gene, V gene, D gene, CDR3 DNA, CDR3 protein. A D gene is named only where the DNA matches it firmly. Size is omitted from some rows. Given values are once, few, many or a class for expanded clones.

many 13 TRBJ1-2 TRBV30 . TGTGCCTGGAGTAGAGACAGGCCCTATGGCTACACCTTC CAWSRDRPYGYTF
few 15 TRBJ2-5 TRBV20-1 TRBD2 TGCAGTGCTAGCCCTTCGGCTAGCGGCCAAGAGACCCAGTACTTC CSASPSASGQETQYF
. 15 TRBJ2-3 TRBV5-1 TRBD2 TGCGCCAGCAGCTGGGGGGAGGGGACGGCAGATACGCAGTATTTT CASSWGEGTADTQYF
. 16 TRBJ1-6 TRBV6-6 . TGTGCCAGCAGTTACTTGGGCAGCTCCTATAATTCACCCCTCCACTTT CASSYLGSSYNSPLHF
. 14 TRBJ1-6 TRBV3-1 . TGTGCCAGCACCTCCGCAGTTTCCAATTCACCCCTCCACTTT CASTSAVSNSPLHF
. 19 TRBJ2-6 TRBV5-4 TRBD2 TGTGCCAGCAGCTTATCGCTAGCGGGGGGAGGGGCCGGGGCCAACGTCCTGACTTTC CASSLSLAGGGAGANVLTF
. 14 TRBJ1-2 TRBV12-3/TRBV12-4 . TGTGCCAGCAGTCCGCAAAAACGGAACTATGGCTACACCTTC CASSPQKRNYGYTF
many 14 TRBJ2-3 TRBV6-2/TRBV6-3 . TGTGCCAGCAGCGGACGGACCACTGGAGATACGCAGTATTTT CASSGRTTGDTQYF
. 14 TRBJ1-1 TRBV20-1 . TGCAGTGCTAGAGACAGGGTGGTGAACACTGAAGCTTTCTTT CSARDRVVNTEAFF
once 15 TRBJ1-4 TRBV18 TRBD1 TGTGCCAGCTCCCAAGGGACAGCCCTGGGTGAAAAACTGTTTTTT CASSQGTALGEKLFF
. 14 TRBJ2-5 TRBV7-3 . TGTGCCAGCCCCCAAGGGCATTTACAAGAGACCCAGTACTTC CASPQGHLQETQYF
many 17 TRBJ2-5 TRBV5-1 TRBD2 TGCGCCAGCAGCTTGGCCGGACTAGCGGGGGGGCAAGAGACCCAGTACTTC CASSLAGLAGGQETQYF
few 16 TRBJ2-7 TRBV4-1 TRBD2 TGCGCCAGCAGCGCCCCCGGGACTAGGGGGTCCCGCGAGCAGTACTTC CASSAPGTRGSREQYF
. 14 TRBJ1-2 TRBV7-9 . TGTGCCAGCAGCTTAGTCACGGGATTCTATGGCTACACCTTC CASSLVTGFYGYTF
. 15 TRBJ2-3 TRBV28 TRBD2 TGTGCCAGCACCCCTTCGGGGGGGGGGATAGATACGCAGTATTTT CASTPSGGGIDTQYF
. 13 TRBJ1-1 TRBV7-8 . TGTGCCAGCAGCTTAGACAGGCACACTGAAGCTTTCTTT CASSLDRHTEAFF
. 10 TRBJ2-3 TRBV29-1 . TGCAGCGCCTACACAGATACGCAGTATTTT CSAYTDTQYF
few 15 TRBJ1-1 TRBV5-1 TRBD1 TGCGCCAGCAGCTTGGCCGGGACAGGGGGCTCTGAAGCTTTCTTT CASSLAGTGGSEAFF
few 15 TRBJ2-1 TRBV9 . TGTGCCAGCAGCGTAGTCGGCAGGGCGAACAATGAGCAGTTCTTC CASSVVGRANNEQFF
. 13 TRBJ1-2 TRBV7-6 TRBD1 TGTGCCAGCAGCCCCGGACAGGAACGCAGCTACACCTTC CASSPGQERSYTF
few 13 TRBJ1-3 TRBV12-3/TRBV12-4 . TGTGCCAGCATGGAGGGGTCTGGAAACACCATATATTTT CASMEGSGNTIYF
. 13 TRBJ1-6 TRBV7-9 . TGTGCCAGCAGTTATCCCGAGGGTTCACCCCTCCACTTT CASSYPEGSPLHF
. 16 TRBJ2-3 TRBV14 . TGTGCCAGCAGCTCGCCAGGGCTAGTAAGCACAGATACGCAGTATTTT CASSSPGLVSTDTQYF
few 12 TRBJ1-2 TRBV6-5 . TGTGCCAGCAGTCCGGGACGGCATGGCTACACCTTC CASSPGRHGYTF
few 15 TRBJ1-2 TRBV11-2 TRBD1 TGTGCCAGCACCCGCGGGACAGGGACCGACTATGGCTACACCTTC CASTRGTGTDYGYTF
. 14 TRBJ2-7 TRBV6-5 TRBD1 TGTGCCAGCAGTTACGGGACAGGGGGCTACGAGCAGTACTTC CASSYGTGGYEQYF